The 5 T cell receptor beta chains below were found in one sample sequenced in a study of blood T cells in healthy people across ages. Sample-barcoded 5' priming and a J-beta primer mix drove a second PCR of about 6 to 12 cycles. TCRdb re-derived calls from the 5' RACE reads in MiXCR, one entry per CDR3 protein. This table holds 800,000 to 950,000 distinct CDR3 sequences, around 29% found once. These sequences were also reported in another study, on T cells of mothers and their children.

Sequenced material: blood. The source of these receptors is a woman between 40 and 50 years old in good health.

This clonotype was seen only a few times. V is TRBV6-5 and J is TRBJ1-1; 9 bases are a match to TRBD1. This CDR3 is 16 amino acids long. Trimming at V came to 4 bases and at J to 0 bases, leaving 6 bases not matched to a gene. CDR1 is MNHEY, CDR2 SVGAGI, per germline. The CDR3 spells CASSFRTGVVNTEAFF. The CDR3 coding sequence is TGTGCCAGCAGTTTCCGGACAGGGGTTGTGAACACTGAAGCTTTCTTT.

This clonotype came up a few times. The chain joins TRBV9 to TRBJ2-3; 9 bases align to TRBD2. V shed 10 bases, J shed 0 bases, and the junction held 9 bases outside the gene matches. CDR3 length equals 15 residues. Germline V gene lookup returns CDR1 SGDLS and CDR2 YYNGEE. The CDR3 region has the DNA TGTGCCTCGAACCCTAGCGGGGCTAGCACAGATACGCAGTATTTT. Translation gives CASNPSGASTDTQYF.

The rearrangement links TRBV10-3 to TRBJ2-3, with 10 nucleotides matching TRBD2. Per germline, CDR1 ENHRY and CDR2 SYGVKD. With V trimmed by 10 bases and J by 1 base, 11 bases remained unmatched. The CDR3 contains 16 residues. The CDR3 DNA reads TGTGCCACGTCCGAGCGGGGGGGCCTCGGCACAGATACGCAGTATTTT. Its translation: CATSERGGLGTDTQYF.

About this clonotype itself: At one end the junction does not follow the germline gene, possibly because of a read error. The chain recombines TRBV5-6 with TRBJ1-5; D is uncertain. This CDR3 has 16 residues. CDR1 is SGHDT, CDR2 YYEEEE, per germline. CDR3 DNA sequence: TGTACCAGCAGCTTTCGGGCCTCTCTTAGCAATCAGCCCCAGCATTTT. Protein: CTSSFRASLSNQPQHF.

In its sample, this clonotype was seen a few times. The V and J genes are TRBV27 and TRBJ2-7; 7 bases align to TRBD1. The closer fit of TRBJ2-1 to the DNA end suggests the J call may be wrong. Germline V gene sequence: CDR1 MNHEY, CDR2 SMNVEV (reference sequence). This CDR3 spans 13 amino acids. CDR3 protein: CASRLGQAYEQFF. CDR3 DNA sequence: TGTGCCAGCAGACTCGGACAGGCCTACGAGCAGTTCTTC.